Listed here are 26 T cell receptor beta chains from one sample, sequenced in a study of regulatory T cells in long-lasting Graves disease. Construction of TCR beta libraries relied on iRepertoire HTBI primers and on Arm-PCR targeting CDR3 regions. MiXCR, run by TCRdb on the multiplex PCR reads, gives a single entry per CDR3 protein. The data contain around 240,000 distinct CDR3 sequences, under 20% of them singletons. Stated time point: newly diagnosed GD, antithyroid drugs for less than 3 months. PBMCs were the source of the RNA used for TCR sequencing. This sample was shared with a second study, whose subject was T cells in Graves' hyperthyroidism and ophthalmopathy.

Here the sequenced sample was peripheral blood mononuclear cells (PBMCs), taken at new diagnosis, from a patient treated with antithyroid drugs. These receptor sequences come from a woman in her 30s with Graves disease.

Concerning this clonotype: This may be a read error: a much more frequent sequence differs by one nucleotide. V is TRBV6-6 and J is TRBJ2-3; no clear D. Looked up from germline, CDR1 is MNHNY and CDR2 is SVGAGI (reference sequence). This CDR3 comprises 17 residues. Trimming stripped 0 bases from V and 5 bases from J, with 18 bases between. This chain's CDR3 is CASSYSFLDPVEDTQYF. CDR3 sequence (DNA): TGTGCCAGCAGTTACTCGTTCCTGGACCCCGTCGAAGATACGCAGTATTTT.

In this sample, this clonotype turned up many times. The chain uses TRBV6-1 and TRBJ1-1; D might be TRBD1 (6 bases). The ends were cut back, 7 bases at V and 0 bases at J, with 18 bases in the middle. CDR1 and CDR2 (germline): MNHNS, SASEGT. CDR3 length: 16 amino acids. The CDR3 protein is CASTNKMGALNTEAFF. CDR3 sequence (DNA): TGTGCCAGCACCAACAAGATGGGGGCCTTGAACACTGAAGCTTTCTTT.

In DNA form, the CDR3 reads TGCGCCAGCGAGGGAGCCAACGTCCTGACTTTC. This gives the protein CASEGANVLTF. The chain employs TRBV10-2 and TRBJ2-6, with a possible D match to TRBD2 (5 bases). Per germline, CDR1 WSHSY and CDR2 SAAADI. The CDR3 extends over 11 amino acids. Trimming left V 8 bases short and J 7 bases short, with 6 bases between.

This clonotype was counted many times. The gene calls are TRBV20-1 and TRBJ2-1; no reliable D call. This CDR3 region has 14 residues. Trimming took off 0 bases at V and 10 bases at J, with 16 bases between the two ends. Germline V gene sequence: CDR1 DFQATT, CDR2 SNEGSKA (reference sequence). In nucleotides, the CDR3 is TGCAGTGCTAGAGATAGGCGTAGGGAATACGAGCAGTTCTTC. The encoded protein is CSARDRRREYEQFF.

This clonotype has just a few counts. A much larger clone differs by one base, so this may be a read error. The chain links TRBV6-2 or TRBV6-3 to TRBJ2-7; D unclear. V lost 4 bases and J 2 bases, leaving 9 bases between the germline ends. Germline lookup yields CDR1 MNHEY and CDR2 SVGEGT. This CDR3 is 13 amino acids long. The CDR3 here is CASSSLRPYEQYF. In nucleotides, the CDR3 is TGTGCCAGCAGTTCCTTAAGGCCCTACGAGCAGTACTTC.

The table lists this clonotype with many counts. The chain carries TRBV2 and TRBJ1-4; the D gene is possibly TRBD1 (6 bases). CDR3 length: 15 amino acids. Germline values: CDR1 SNHLY, CDR2 FYNNEI. V was trimmed by 6 bases and J by 6 bases, leaving 17 bases between them. The CDR3 loop reads CASSRRGGGDEKLFF. The CDR3 DNA follows: TGTGCCAGCAGCCGCCGTGGAGGGGGTGATGAAAAACTGTTTTTT.

This clonotype was seen only a few times. The CDR3: CASGPRTSLGGTDTQYF. For the CDR3, the DNA is TGTGCCAGCGGCCCTCGGACTAGCCTAGGCGGCACAGATACGCAGTATTTT. The chain links TRBV27 to TRBJ2-3, with 8 bases that match TRBD2. With V trimmed by 8 bases and J by 1 base, 14 bases remained unmatched. In germline, CDR1 is MNHEY, CDR2 SMNVEV (reference sequence). This CDR3 region has 17 residues.

At least ten counts were recorded for this clonotype. This chain joins TRBV5-1 and TRBJ1-1; D gene uncertain. Germline V CDR1 and CDR2: SGHRS, YFSETQ. The CDR3 has 15 residues. V was clipped by 7 bases and J by 0 bases, with 16 bases between them. CDR3 DNA: TGCGCCAGCCACCCCCACCAGGAGGTGAACACTGAAGCTTTCTTT. It is translated as CASHPHQEVNTEAFF.

In this sample, this clonotype turned up many times. The chain has TRBV20-1 and TRBJ1-5; TRBD1 agrees at 7 bases. The V gene's germline CDR1 is DFQATT and CDR2 SNEGSKA (reference sequence). The CDR3 has 12 residues. The ends lost 5 bases at V and 7 bases at J; junction bases unmatched: 5. The CDR3 loop is CSAEQGEQPQHF. The CDR3 bases are TGCAGTGCTGAGCAGGGGGAACAGCCCCAGCATTTT.

This clonotype was found many times. The chain combines TRBV7-2 with TRBJ2-1; D is unresolved. Trimming removed 5 bases from V and 2 bases from J, with 7 bases in between. The CDR3 spans 13 residues. Germline CDR1 is SGHTA and CDR2 is FQGNSA. CDR3: CASSAAPYNEQFF. CDR3 in DNA: TGTGCCAGCAGCGCCGCCCCCTACAATGAGCAGTTCTTC.

About this clonotype: The likely explanation is a read error, given a far larger clone one base away. The CDR3 does not close with the conserved phenylalanine or tryptophan, likely indicating a read error. This chain joins TRBV5-4 and TRBJ1-5; D gene ambiguous. With 7 bases removed from V and 5 bases from J, the gap between germline ends came to 13 bases. The germline V gene has CDR1 SGHNT and CDR2 YYREEE (reference sequence). The CDR3 sequence is 13 residues long. The CDR3 DNA follows: TGTGCCAGCTCTCCTTCCAGTGATCAGCCCCAGCATTTA. It yields the protein CASSPSSDQPQHL.

This clonotype was observed a few times. The rearrangement links TRBV2 to TRBJ2-7, with D perhaps being TRBD1 or TRBD2 (5 bases each). Per germline, CDR1 SNHLY and CDR2 FYNNEI. CDR3 length: 14 residues. Between the trimmed V and J ends, which lost 6 bases and 7 bases, there was a span of 19 bases. This chain's CDR3 is CASSRDGGRGEQYF. The CDR3 DNA reads TGTGCCAGCAGCAGGGATGGGGGAAGGGGAGAGCAGTACTTC. Full variable domain (missing parts from reference TRBV2 and TRBJ2-7): EPEVTQTPSHQVTQMGQEVILRCVPISNHLYFYWYRQILGQKVEFLVSFYNNEISEKSEIFDDQFSVERPDGSNFTLKIRSTKLEDSAMYFCASSRDGGRGEQYFGPGTRLTVT.

Of note for this clonotype: The junction departs from germline at one end; a sequencing error may be responsible. This sequence joins TRBV11-3 and TRBJ2-5, with D perhaps assigned TRBD1 or TRBD2 (5 bases each). Germline CDR1 is SGHNT and CDR2 is YENEEA. The CDR3 is made up of 14 amino acids. CDR3 coding DNA: TGCGCCAGCAGCCAGGCCGGGACGGTTATGTCGCAGTACTTC. Its protein product is CASSQAGTVMSQYF.

The chain links TRBV7-9 to TRBJ1-4; perhaps TRBD1 as D (5 bases). This CDR3 region has 13 residues. CDR1 is SEHNR, CDR2 FQNEAQ, per germline (reference sequence). The ends were cut back, 6 bases at V and 3 bases at J, with 8 bases in the middle. The CDR3 loop is CASSWGSNEKLFF. The CDR3 coding sequence is TGTGCCAGCAGTTGGGGGTCTAATGAAAAACTGTTTTTT.

This clonotype was seen many times. The rearrangement links TRBV28 to TRBJ2-4; D gene uncertain. Trimming left V 6 bases short and J 1 base short, with 10 bases between. The CDR3 has 14 residues. Germline assignment: CDR1 MDHEN and CDR2 SYDVKM. CDR3 DNA: TGTGCCAGCAGCCTTGGACCTGCCAAAAACATTCAGTACTTC. This encodes CASSLGPAKNIQYF.

This clonotype came up many times. The chain uses TRBV9 and TRBJ1-1; D is perhaps TRBD1 (5 bases). V was pared by 0 bases and J by 5 bases, with 17 bases between. The CDR3 spans 16 residues. Per the germline V gene, CDR1 is SGDLS and CDR2 is YYNGEE. The CDR3 nucleotides read TGTGCCAGCAGCGTAGATGGACAAGGCGGAGGTACTGAAGCTTTCTTT. Amino acid sequence: CASSVDGQGGGTEAFF.

The sample holds a few counts of this clonotype. A read error is possible here, since a much larger clone lies one base away. The V and J genes are TRBV7-8 and TRBJ2-1, with 7 bases lining up with TRBD1. The CDR3 length is 16 residues. CDR1 is SGHVS and CDR2 is FQNEAQ in the germline V gene. CDR3 coding DNA: TGTGCCAGCAGCCCCGACCGGACAGGCTTGGGCAATGTGCAGTTCTTC. It yields the protein CASSPDRTGLGNVQFF.

This clonotype was detected ten times or more. The genes are TRBV18 and TRBJ2-7; unclear D gene. Germline V gene data show CDR1 as KGHSH and CDR2 as LQKENI. This CDR3 region has 13 residues. V was cut by 3 bases and J by 3 bases, with 9 bases left in between. CDR3 bases: TGTGCCAGCTCACCGGCCCCAAACTACGAGCAGTACTTC. The encoded protein is CASSPAPNYEQYF.

This clonotype was counted many times. V is TRBV13 and J is TRBJ1-2, with D possibly TRBD1 on 5 matching bases. The CDR3 covers 15 residues. Germline V gives CDR1 PRHDT, CDR2 FYEKMQ (reference sequence). Trimming left V 5 bases short and J 1 base short, with 14 bases between. The DNA of the CDR3 is TGTGCCAGCAGCAAAGGGACGGAATTTAACTATGGCTACACCTTC. Its translation is CASSKGTEFNYGYTF.

This clonotype appeared many times. CDR3 sequence reads: CASLTSESTDTQYF. CDR3 DNA sequence: TGTGCCAGCCTGACATCAGAGAGCACAGATACGCAGTATTTT. This rearrangement joins TRBV6-2 or TRBV6-3 to TRBJ2-3; D is ambiguous. V gave up 8 bases and J gave up 0 bases, with 12 bases separating them. CDR1 is MNHEY, CDR2 SVGEGT, per germline. The CDR3 runs 14 residues.

This clonotype showed up many times. CDR3 coding DNA: TGTGCCAGCAGTTACTTATCGGAGCCAGAAGAGGGTGGCTACACCTTC. Its translation: CASSYLSEPEEGGYTF. J is TRBJ1-2 and V is TRBV6-5; the D is unclear. Germline CDR1 MNHEY, CDR2 SVGAGI. The CDR3 spans 16 residues. V lost 1 base, J lost 7 bases, and 19 bases lay in between.

The V and J genes are TRBV7-2 and TRBJ2-2, with D possibly matching TRBD2 (7 bases). This CDR3 has 16 residues. V lost 5 bases and J 7 bases, leaving 20 bases between the germline ends. The germline CDR1 and CDR2 sequences are SGHTA and FQGNSA. Here the CDR3 reads CASSPIAGASGGELFF. CDR3 bases: TGTGCCAGCAGCCCCATTGCGGGGGCCTCCGGCGGGGAGCTGTTTTTT.

This clonotype was recorded at least ten times. This chain uses TRBV20-1 with TRBJ1-5, with D unresolved. The CDR3 is 12 amino acids. Trimming removed 0 bases at V and 9 bases at J, with 9 bases between. Germline values: CDR1 DFQATT, CDR2 SNEGSKA (reference sequence). The CDR3 reads CSAREWAGPQHF. CDR3 nucleotide sequence: TGCAGTGCTAGAGAGTGGGCCGGGCCCCAGCATTTT.

This clonotype has ten or more counts. The chain links TRBV20-1 to TRBJ1-1; D is perhaps TRBD1 (5 bases). The germline V and J ends were trimmed by 5 bases and 1 base, with 17 bases remaining between them. This CDR3 spans 15 amino acids. The germline V gene has CDR1 DFQATT and CDR2 SNEGSKA (reference sequence). In nucleotides, the CDR3 is TGCAGTGCTCATCCCCCAGGGTTGGAGAACACTGAAGCTTTCTTT. Translating gives CSAHPPGLENTEAFF.

The chain is built from TRBV18 and TRBJ1-2, with D possibly matching TRBD1 (5 bases). V was trimmed by 0 bases and J by 8 bases, leaving 10 bases between them. From germline, CDR1 is KGHSH and CDR2 LQKENI. The CDR3 is 13 residues long. The CDR3 loop is CASSPPGGVGYTF. In DNA form, the CDR3 reads TGTGCCAGCTCACCACCGGGAGGGGTCGGCTACACCTTC.

This clonotype turned up a few times. The chain carries TRBV28 and TRBJ2-7; the D is unclear. Trimming took off 5 bases at V and 5 bases at J, with 16 bases between the two ends. Germline CDR1 reads MDHEN; CDR2 reads SYDVKM. The CDR3 extends over 14 amino acids. This CDR3 is CASSRARAENEQYF. DNA for the CDR3: TGTGCCAGCAGTCGTGCAAGGGCGGAGAACGAGCAGTACTTC.